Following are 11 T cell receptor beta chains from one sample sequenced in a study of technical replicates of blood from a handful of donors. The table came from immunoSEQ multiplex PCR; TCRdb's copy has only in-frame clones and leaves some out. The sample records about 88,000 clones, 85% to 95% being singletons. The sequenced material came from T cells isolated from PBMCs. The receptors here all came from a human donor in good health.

The CDR3 region is CASSPGLAGGPTYEQYF. CDR3 DNA sequence: TGTGCCAGCAGCCCCGGACTAGCGGGGGGGCCCACCTACGAGCAGTACTTC. The V gene is TRBV14, the J gene TRBJ2-7, with 15 bases identical to TRBD2. Germline trimming cut 4 bases from V and 2 bases from J; bases unmatched to any gene: 6. The CDR3 totals 17 residues. Germline CDR1 is SGHDN and CDR2 is FVKESK.

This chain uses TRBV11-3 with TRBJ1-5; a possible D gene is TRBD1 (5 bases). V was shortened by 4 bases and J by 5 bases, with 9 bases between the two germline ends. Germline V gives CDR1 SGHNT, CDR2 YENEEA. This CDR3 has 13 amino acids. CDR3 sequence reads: CASSSSGDQPQHF. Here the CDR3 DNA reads TGTGCCAGCAGCTCCTCGGGGGATCAGCCCCAGCATTTT.

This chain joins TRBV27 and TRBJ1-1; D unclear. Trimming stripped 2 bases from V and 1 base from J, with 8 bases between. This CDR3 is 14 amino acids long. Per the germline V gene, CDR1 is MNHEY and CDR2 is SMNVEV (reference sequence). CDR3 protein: CASSLDFQNTEAFF. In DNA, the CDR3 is TGTGCCAGCAGTTTAGACTTTCAGAACACTGAAGCTTTCTTT.

The CDR3 region has the DNA TGCGCCAGCAGGTCGACAGGGGGTTCAGAGACCCAGTACTTC. Its translation is CASRSTGGSETQYF. The chain employs TRBV5-1 and TRBJ2-5; 9 bases map to TRBD1. The CDR3 is 14 residues long. The germline gives CDR1 SGHRS, CDR2 YFSETQ. With V trimmed by 5 bases and J by 4 bases, 6 bases remained unmatched.

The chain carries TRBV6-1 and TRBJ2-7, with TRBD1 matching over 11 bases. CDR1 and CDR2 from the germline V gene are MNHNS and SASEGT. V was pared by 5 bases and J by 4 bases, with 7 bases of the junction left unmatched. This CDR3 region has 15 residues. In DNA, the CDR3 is TGTGCCAGCAGTAAATCCCGGGACAGGGGGTACGAGCAGTACTTC. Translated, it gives CASSKSRDRGYEQYF.

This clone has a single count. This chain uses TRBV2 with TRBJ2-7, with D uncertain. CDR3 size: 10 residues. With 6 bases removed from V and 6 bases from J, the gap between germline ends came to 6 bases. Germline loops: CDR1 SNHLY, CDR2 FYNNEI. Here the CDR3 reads CASRSSEQYF. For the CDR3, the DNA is TGTGCCAGCAGATCTAGCGAGCAGTACTTC.

CDR3 DNA sequence: TGTGCCAGCAGTTACTCGGCAGGGTACTATGGCTACACCTTC. Translating gives CASSYSAGYYGYTF. The rearrangement links TRBV6-5 to TRBJ1-2; D may be TRBD1 (5 bases). Germline CDR1 MNHEY, CDR2 SVGAGI. V was cut by 0 bases and J by 3 bases, with 8 bases left in between. The CDR3 contains 14 residues.

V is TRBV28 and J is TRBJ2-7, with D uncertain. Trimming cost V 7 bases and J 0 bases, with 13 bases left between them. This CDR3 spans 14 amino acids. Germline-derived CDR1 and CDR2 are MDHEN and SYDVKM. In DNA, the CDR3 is TGTGCCAGCACCCCGACTCCGAGCTCCTACGAGCAGTACTTC. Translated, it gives CASTPTPSSYEQYF.

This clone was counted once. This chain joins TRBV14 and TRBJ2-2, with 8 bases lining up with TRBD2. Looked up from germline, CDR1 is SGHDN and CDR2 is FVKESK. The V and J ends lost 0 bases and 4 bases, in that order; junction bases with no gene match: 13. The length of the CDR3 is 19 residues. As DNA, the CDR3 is TGTGCCAGCAGCCAAGATAGAAACTTGGGGCTAGCGGGCACCGGGGAGCTGTTTTTT. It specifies CASSQDRNLGLAGTGELFF.

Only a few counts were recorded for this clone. The DNA for the CDR3 is TGTGCCTGGAGTGTTGCCCGCTCCGGGGACGGGAGTTCACCCCTCCACTTT. Amino acid sequence: CAWSVARSGDGSSPLHF. This rearrangement joins TRBV30 to TRBJ1-6, with TRBD1 as a possible D gene (5 bases). Trimming stripped 0 bases from V and 9 bases from J, with 21 bases between. This CDR3 is built from 17 residues. Germline V gene data show CDR1 as GTSNPN and CDR2 as SVGIG (reference sequence).

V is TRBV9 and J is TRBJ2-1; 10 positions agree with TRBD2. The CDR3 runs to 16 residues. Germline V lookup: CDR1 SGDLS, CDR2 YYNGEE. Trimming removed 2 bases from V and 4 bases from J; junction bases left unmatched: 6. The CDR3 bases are TGTGCCAGCAGCGTGACCGGGACTAGCGATTACAATGAGCAGTTCTTC. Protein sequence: CASSVTGTSDYNEQFF.